Reported below is one TCR beta chain. These data originate in a study of shared clonotypes between healthy human individuals. Study-wide background: Each donor's CD4 naive and CD4 memory cells filled three plates apiece, CD8 naive two, and CD8 memory one.

The CDR3 is 18 residues long. V trimming: 6 bases; J trimming: 12 bases; junction bases outside the gene matches: 24. Per germline, CDR1 PRHDT and CDR2 FYEKMQ (reference sequence). Sequencing was performed with immunoSEQ multiplex PCR; in TCRdb, only in-frame clones are kept and a portion is missing. The table lists about 2.4 million clones, more than 85% of them singletons. The source material was naive CD4+ T cells from PBMCs. The subset denotes: CD45RA+ positively selected. The receptor was isolated from a man between 18 and 35 years old in good health. Some clones in this sample may be carry-over from other donors' samples. The chain recombines TRBV13 with TRBJ2-1; 9 nucleotides align to TRBD2. The DNA of the CDR3 is TGTGCCAGCAGTCGCTTCCCAATAGGGCGGGAGGGTTCGGGACTGCAGTTCTTC. Translation: CASSRFPIGREGSGLQFF. The whole variable domain, remainder taken from reference TRBV13 and TRBJ2-1, is AAGVIQSPRHLIKEKRETATLKCYPIPRHDTVYWYQQGPGQDPQFLISFYEKMQSDKGSIPDRFSAQQFSDYHSELNMSSLELGDSALYFCASSRFPIGREGSGLQFFGPGTRLTVL.